The clone carrying this T cell receptor (beta chain) appeared a few times. The target antigen is unknown. These data originate in a study of response to subunit inactivated influenza vaccine. V lost 1 base, J lost 1 base, and 16 bases lay in between. There are 17 residues in the CDR3. CDR1 ENHRY and CDR2 SYGVKD come from the germline V gene. Findings and caveats of the study: Authors suggested that a seasonal influenza vaccination recruits few new T cells each time.

TCRdb re-analysed the RT-PCR reads in MiXCR, keeping a single row per CDR3 protein. This sample has more than 400,000 distinct CDR3 sequences; roughly 11% occur once, and the top ten carry approximately 12%. The clonotype was recovered from a man over 45 who received an inactivated influenza vaccine. The material was PBMCs from blood, obtained 45 days after vaccination. The chain uses TRBV10-3 and TRBJ1-1; possibly TRBD1 for D (5 bases). CDR3 region: CAISEYGRMGGNTEAFF. DNA for the CDR3: TGTGCCATCAGTGAGTACGGCAGAATGGGGGGGAACACTGAAGCTTTCTTT.